What follows are 4 T cell receptor beta chains derived from one specimen sequenced in a study of cytomegalovirus exposure and HLA in healthy donors. This PCR relied on a set of 60 Vbeta primers and 13 Jbeta primers. The data were produced by immunoSEQ multiplex PCR, yet TCRdb's version contains in-frame clones alone and is incomplete. This sample's table has under 200,000 clones. The sequencing input was PBMCs. Receptors were obtained from a man between 25 and 39 years old in good health and CMV-seronegative.

CDR3 DNA sequence: TGTGCCAGCTCACCAGGCGGGGGGCGCTATGGCTACACCTTC. Encoded protein: CASSPGGGRYGYTF. The chain combines TRBV18 with TRBJ1-2; tentatively, D is TRBD1 (6 bases). Trimming pared 2 bases from V and 4 bases from J, leaving 11 bases between. Germline V gene data show CDR1 as KGHSH and CDR2 as LQKENI. The length of the CDR3 is 14 residues.

The chain has TRBV9 and TRBJ2-5; 8 nucleotides align to TRBD2. The CDR3 sequence is 14 residues long. V lost 3 bases and J lost 4; bases outside the gene matches: 5. From germline, CDR1 is SGDLS and CDR2 YYNGEE. The CDR3 nucleotides read TGTGCCAGCAGCGCCGGCGGGGGGCGAGAGACCCAGTACTTC. Translating it yields CASSAGGGRETQYF.

The chain recombines TRBV5-6 with TRBJ2-5; D is perhaps TRBD2 (6 bases). CDR3 length: 14 amino acids. Per the germline V gene, CDR1 is SGHDT and CDR2 is YYEEEE. Trimming removed 4 bases at V and 11 bases at J, with 21 bases between. The CDR3 bases are TGTGCCAGCAGCCTCCGGGGGATCTACGTGGAGCAGTACTTC. Its translation: CASSLRGIYVEQYF.

The chain is built from TRBV7-9 and TRBJ2-2; tentatively, D is TRBD2 (5 bases). Germline V CDR1 and CDR2: SEHNR, FQNEAQ (reference sequence). Trimming took off 6 bases at V and 6 bases at J, with 17 bases between the two ends. This CDR3 comprises 15 residues. CDR3 region: CASSNPQRRPGELFF. The DNA for the CDR3 is TGTGCCAGCAGTAACCCCCAACGGAGGCCCGGGGAGCTGTTTTTT.